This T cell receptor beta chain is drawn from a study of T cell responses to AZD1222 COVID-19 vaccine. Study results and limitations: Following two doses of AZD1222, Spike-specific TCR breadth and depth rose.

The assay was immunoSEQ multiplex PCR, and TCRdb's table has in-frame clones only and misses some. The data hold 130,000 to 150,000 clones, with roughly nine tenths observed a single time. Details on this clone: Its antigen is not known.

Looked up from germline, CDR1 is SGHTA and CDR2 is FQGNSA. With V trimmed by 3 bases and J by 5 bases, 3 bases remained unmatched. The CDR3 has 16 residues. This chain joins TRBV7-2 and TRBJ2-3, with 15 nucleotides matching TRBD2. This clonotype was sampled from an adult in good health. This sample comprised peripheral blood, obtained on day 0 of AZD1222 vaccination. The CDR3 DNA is TGTGCCAGCAGCTTCGGACTAGCGGGAGGGGGAGATACGCAGTATTTT. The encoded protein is CASSFGLAGGGDTQYF. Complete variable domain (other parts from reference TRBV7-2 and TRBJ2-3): GAGVSQSPSNKVTEKGKDVELRCDPISGHTALYWYRQSLGQGLEFLIYFQGNSAPDKSGLPSDRFSAERTGGSVSTLTIQRTQQEDSAVYLCASSFGLAGGGDTQYFGPGTRLTVL.